This T cell receptor (beta chain) comes out of a study of PD-L1 blockade in urothelial cancer. This clone occurred a few times. With 3 bases clipped from V and 6 bases from J, the junction kept 5 bases outside the gene matches. The CDR3 covers 15 residues. The germline V gene encodes CDR1 SEHNR and CDR2 FQNEAQ (reference sequence). Sequencing was performed with immunoSEQ multiplex PCR; in TCRdb, only in-frame clones are kept and a portion is missing. The sample holds about 130,000 clones, approximately 84% seen once. Time point given: pretreatment peripheral blood. This TCR was sampled from a man aged 45-65 years with urothelial cancer. The chain uses TRBV7-9 and TRBJ1-6; 7 positions match TRBD1. The sequences come from PBMCs, collected around atezolizumab (anti-PD-L1) treatment. The CDR3 loop reads CASSFTGTVNSPLHF. The CDR3 DNA reads as TGTGCCAGCAGCTTCACCGGGACAGTTAATTCACCCCTCCACTTT.